This T cell receptor (beta chain) was sequenced during a study of shared clonotypes between healthy human individuals. Study information: Three plates each covered CD4 naive and memory; CD8 naive two, CD8 memory one. Overall study results and limits: Clonotype sharing across a few donors was observed for about 5.5% of naive CD4 clonotypes. Clonotypes shared by all four donors outscored non-shared clonotypes in generation probability.

The table came from immunoSEQ multiplex PCR; TCRdb's copy has only in-frame clones and leaves some out. The sample contains around 2.1 million clones, approximately 96% of which appear only once. Study donors comprised healthy, HIV-negative adults devoid of recent acute infection or vaccination. For this clone: Its matching antigen is unknown.

Germline V gene data show CDR1 as MNHNS and CDR2 as SASEGT. The CDR3 totals 14 residues. V lost 7 bases and J lost 3, with 16 bases in between. The gene calls are TRBV6-1 and TRBJ2-7; D tentatively fits TRBD1 or TRBD2 (5 bases each). Sequencing was carried out using naive CD4+ T cells sorted from blood. Sample subset: CD45RA+ positively selected. This clonotype was sampled from a man between 18 and 29 years old in good health. CDR3 nucleotides: TGTGCCAGCACCGAGAGGGCTAGGGGCTACGAGCAGTACTTC. This encodes CASTERARGYEQYF.